This entry features one T cell receptor (beta chain) sequence. The antigen is undetermined. The CDR3 length is 13 residues. The V gene end was trimmed by 7 bases and the J gene end by 6 bases; junction bases not matched to a gene: 12. Germline V CDR1 and CDR2: DFQATT, SNEGSKA (reference sequence). RNA transcripts gave rise to amplified TCR beta CDR3 regions. The study used the HTBI primer set for a first-round RT-PCR of the TCR CDR3. TCRdb passed the multiplex PCR reads through MiXCR, listing each CDR3 protein once. The table has some 200,000 distinct CDR3 sequences, around a sixth seen once; the top ten hold about 56%. The sample originates from a study of T cells in Graves' hyperthyroidism and ophthalmopathy. Study results and caveats: Ophthalmopathy was predicted by the model a median of approximately 6 months ahead of onset.

Patients were excluded for uncontrolled infection, other autoimmune disease, pregnancy or lactation. The genes are TRBV20-1 and TRBJ2-7, with 7 bases fitting TRBD2. The origin of this receptor is a woman in her fifties or sixties with Graves' hyperthyroidism. Sequencing used blood. CDR3 protein: CSGSLGLESEQYF. As DNA, the CDR3 is TGCAGTGGCTCCCTCGGACTAGAGTCCGAGCAGTACTTC.